This TCR beta chain was recorded in a study of T-cell reconstitution after alpha-beta-depleted transplantation in children. Overall study results and limits: One year post-transplant, T-cell counts and diversity were largely derived from T cells produced anew.

This clonotype was picked up many times. What it binds is not known. A TCRbeta library incorporating unique molecular identifiers was prepared. MiXCR was run by TCRdb on the PCR reads, yielding one entry per CDR3 protein. The table includes approximately 250,000 distinct CDR3 sequences, about a quarter detected once. CDR1 and CDR2 from the germline V gene are DFQATT and SNEGSKA (reference sequence). CDR3 size: 14 residues. V dropped 3 bases and J dropped 3 bases, with 15 bases sitting between them. The clonotype comes from a girl between 2 and 10 years old with Fanconi anemia, due to receive a stem cell transplant. This specimen consisted of PBMCs, obtained before TCRalphabeta/CD19-depleted stem cell transplant. The genes are TRBV20-1 and TRBJ2-7; the D gene could be TRBD1 or TRBD2 (5 bases each). The CDR3 spells CSASRDRAYYEQYF. The CDR3 bases are TGCAGTGCTAGTAGGGACCGGGCCTACTACGAGCAGTACTTC.